Following are 30 T cell receptor beta chains from one sample sequenced in a study of shared clonotypes between healthy human individuals (dated by TCRdb to about 2020). The library relied on the immunoSEQ multiplex PCR assay. Imported from immuneACCESS, the table was reduced by TCRdb to in-frame sequences with V and J called. These copies leave out some clones; in studies compared against another copy, an unresolved V gene accounts for under half, and the cause of the remainder is not known. Present in this sample are about 2 million clones, 90% to 95% of which were seen just once. The top ten hold about 0.13% of the sample. The sequenced material came from naive CD4+ T cells sorted from blood. Sample cell subset or site, as interpreted from the label and publication: CD45RA+ positively selected. These receptors came from a man between 18 and 29 years old in good health.

V and J are TRBV11-1 and TRBJ2-7, with 7 bases fitting TRBD1. The CDR3 sequence is 15 residues long. The germline CDR1 and CDR2 sequences are SGHAT and FQDESV (reference sequence). The V segment lost 2 bases and the J segment 2 bases; nucleotides outside the gene matches: 6. The CDR3 reads CASSLSPGGTYEQYF. In DNA, the CDR3 is TGTGCCAGCAGCTTATCTCCAGGGGGTACCTACGAGCAGTACTTC.

The chain recombines TRBV18 with TRBJ2-2, with 7 bases aligning to TRBD2. Germline CDR1 reads KGHSH; CDR2 reads LQKENI. V was pared by 3 bases and J by 1 base, with 8 bases of the junction left unmatched. The CDR3 has 17 amino acids. CDR3 loop: CASSPPIVAGNTGELFF. The CDR3 DNA reads as TGTGCCAGCTCACCTCCGATCGTAGCGGGGAACACCGGGGAGCTGTTTTTT.

This rearrangement joins TRBV7-8 to TRBJ1-1; perhaps TRBD1 as D (6 bases). Germline loops: CDR1 SGHVS, CDR2 FQNEAQ. V lost 5 bases to trimming and J lost 5 bases, with 9 bases between them. The CDR3 loop spans 12 amino acids. The CDR3 here is CASSRGATEAFF. CDR3 in DNA: TGTGCCAGCAGCCGGGGGGCAACTGAAGCTTTCTTT.

The chain has TRBV25-1 and TRBJ2-5, with D hard to call. The J call could be wrong; TRBJ2-7 is a better fit for the DNA end. Per germline, CDR1 MGHDK and CDR2 SYGVNS. The CDR3 is 14 residues long. This CDR3 reads CASSDNSYNYEQYF. The CDR3 nucleotides read TGTGCCAGCAGTGATAATAGCTACAACTACGAGCAGTACTTC.

CDR3 in amino acids: CASSDLGPGQAKNIQYF. DNA of the CDR3: TGTGCCAGCAGTGACCTAGGACCCGGCCAAGCCAAAAACATTCAGTACTTC. This sequence joins TRBV6-1 and TRBJ2-4, with D uncertain. This CDR3 has 17 residues. Germline V gene sequence: CDR1 MNHNS, CDR2 SASEGT. V lost 3 bases and J 0 bases, leaving 15 bases between the germline ends.

The chain employs TRBV5-4 and TRBJ1-3, with no clear D. The V and J ends lost 4 bases and 0 bases respectively, with 11 bases between them. The CDR3 spans 15 residues. Germline values: CDR1 SGHNT, CDR2 YYREEE (reference sequence). CDR3 residues: CASSTTRPSGNTIYF. The CDR3 DNA is TGTGCCAGCAGCACTACCAGGCCCTCTGGAAACACCATATATTTT.

The genes are TRBV6-6 and TRBJ1-5; 9 nucleotides match TRBD1. Germline V gene sequence: CDR1 MNHNY, CDR2 SVGAGI (reference sequence). The CDR3 has 16 residues. V trimming: 2 bases; J trimming: 5 bases; junction bases outside the gene matches: 7. The CDR3 spells CASSYTNTGGHQPQHF. In DNA, the CDR3 is TGTGCCAGCAGTTACACAAATACAGGGGGCCATCAGCCCCAGCATTTT.

This chain uses TRBV10-2 with TRBJ1-6, with D tentatively TRBD1 (6 bases). Per germline, CDR1 WSHSY and CDR2 SAAADI. V lost 0 bases and J 6 bases, leaving 18 bases between the germline ends. This CDR3 is built from 18 residues. The CDR3 loop is CASSESWTVTSGNSPLHF. The CDR3 region has the DNA TGCGCCAGCAGTGAGTCCTGGACAGTAACATCGGGTAATTCACCCCTCCACTTT.

The chain recombines TRBV18 with TRBJ1-6; D is unclear. Germline assignment: CDR1 KGHSH and CDR2 LQKENI. The CDR3 extends over 15 amino acids. The V end was cut by 2 bases, the J end by 6 bases, with 11 bases between. The CDR3 is CASSPVREGNSPLHF. The DNA of the CDR3 is TGTGCCAGCTCACCAGTCCGGGAGGGTAATTCACCCCTCCACTTT.

This sequence joins TRBV4-2 and TRBJ2-3; D is undetermined. Germline assignment: CDR1 LGHNA and CDR2 YNFKEQ. Trimming took off 5 bases at V and 3 bases at J, with 3 bases between the two ends. CDR3 length equals 11 residues. For the CDR3, the DNA is TGTGCCAGCAGCAAAACAGATACGCAGTATTTT. The encoded protein is CASSKTDTQYF.

As for this clone: Other DNA variants within this sample encode the same CDR3. This chain connects TRBV7-9 to TRBJ1-1; the D is unclear. This CDR3 is built from 16 residues. V lost 1 base to trimming and J lost 1 base, with 13 bases between them. From germline, CDR1 is SEHNR and CDR2 FQNEAQ (reference sequence). The DNA of the CDR3 is TGTGCCAGCAGCTTAGTGGGAGGACTGCAGAACACTGAAGCTTTCTTT. The encoded protein is CASSLVGGLQNTEAFF.

This rearrangement joins TRBV28 to TRBJ1-1, with D perhaps TRBD1 (5 bases). Trimming took off 4 bases at V and 1 base at J, with 13 bases between the two ends. The CDR3 covers 15 residues. Germline V CDR1 and CDR2: MDHEN, SYDVKM. CDR3 DNA: TGTGCCAGCAGTTCGCCCTGGGGGGGGAACACTGAAGCTTTCTTT. Its translation: CASSSPWGGNTEAFF.

The gene calls are TRBV28 and TRBJ1-5; possibly TRBD1 for D (5 bases). The CDR3 spans 13 residues. Trimming left V 4 bases short and J 5 bases short, with 9 bases between. The germline V gene encodes CDR1 MDHEN and CDR2 SYDVKM. For the CDR3, the DNA is TGTGCCAGCAGTTCTGACAGCTATCAGCCCCAGCATTTT. This gives the protein CASSSDSYQPQHF.

J is TRBJ2-7 and V is TRBV10-3, with D hard to call. The CDR3 spans 11 residues. The V gene lost 3 bases and the J gene lost 5 bases, with 5 bases spanning the gap. Germline loops: CDR1 ENHRY, CDR2 SYGVKD. The CDR3 coding sequence is TGTGCCATCAGTGATATGCACGAGCAGTACTTC. Amino acid sequence: CAISDMHEQYF.

This chain uses TRBV5-8 with TRBJ1-1; D remains ambiguous. V was pared by 0 bases and J by 0 bases, with 18 bases between. There are 18 residues in the CDR3. Looked up from germline, CDR1 is SGHTS and CDR2 is YDEGEE. DNA of the CDR3: TGTGCCAGCAGCTTGGTAGCCACGCTCGGCCCCCTGAACACTGAAGCTTTCTTT. Its translation is CASSLVATLGPLNTEAFF. Drawing the rest from reference TRBV5-8 and TRBJ1-1, the complete variable domain is EAGVTQSPTHLIKTRGQQATLRCSPISGHTSVYWYQQALGLGLQFLLWYDEGEERNRGNFPPRFSGRQFPNYSSELNVNALELEDSALYLCASSLVATLGPLNTEAFFGQGTRLTVV.

CDR3 DNA: TGTGCCAGCAGTGAATTTGGGGCTGTTGAGGCTTTCTTT. Its protein is CASSEFGAVEAFF. V gene TRBV25-1 combines with J gene TRBJ1-1; tentative D call: TRBD1 (5 bases). Trimming shortened V by 1 base and J by 11 bases, and 14 bases separated the two germline ends. This CDR3 region has 13 residues. From germline, CDR1 is MGHDK and CDR2 SYGVNS. The whole variable domain, filled in from reference TRBV25-1 and TRBJ1-1, reads EADIYQTPRYLVIGTGKKITLECSQTMGHDKMYWYQQDPGMELHLIHYSYGVNSTEKGDLSSESTVSRIRTEHFPLTLESARPSHTSQYLCASSEFGAVEAFFGQGTRLTVV.

This rearrangement joins TRBV11-2 to TRBJ2-2; TRBD1 matches at 7 bases. The germline V gene encodes CDR1 SGHAT and CDR2 FQNNGV. Trimming took 2 bases from V and 5 from J; bases not matched to a gene: 5. The CDR3 is 15 residues long. The CDR3 DNA is TGTGCCAGCAGCTTAAAGACAGGGTTAACCGGGGAGCTGTTTTTT. Residues: CASSLKTGLTGELFF.

Turning to this clone: One end of the junction varies from germline; a read error may be responsible. This chain connects TRBV30 to TRBJ2-3; D not resolved. This CDR3 is built from 11 residues. Germline V gene lookup returns CDR1 GTSNPN and CDR2 SVGIG (reference sequence). The CDR3 sequence: CAWSLVEKRDF. The DNA of the CDR3 is TGTGCCTGGAGTCTAGTGGAAAAAAGGGATTTT.

The chain recombines TRBV7-9 with TRBJ2-7; TRBD1 agrees at 8 bases. Trimming removed 4 bases from V and 5 bases from J; junction bases left unmatched: 7. The CDR3 extends over 14 amino acids. The germline gives CDR1 SEHNR, CDR2 FQNEAQ (reference sequence). The CDR3 loop reads CASSSRQGIDEQYF. The CDR3 DNA is TGTGCCAGCAGCTCCCGACAGGGGATAGACGAGCAGTACTTC.

V and J are TRBV6-6 and TRBJ1-4; weak D call: TRBD1 (6 bases). The V end was cut by 5 bases, the J end by 0 bases, with 13 bases between. The CDR3 length is 16 residues. Germline V gives CDR1 MNHNY, CDR2 SVGAGI (reference sequence). CDR3 sequence (DNA): TGTGCCAGCAGTCCCACCCACAGGGCAACTAATGAAAAACTGTTTTTT. Residues: CASSPTHRATNEKLFF.

This rearrangement joins TRBV6-6 to TRBJ1-1, with D maybe TRBD1 (6 bases). The CDR3 runs to 13 residues. Germline CDR1 and CDR2: MNHNY and SVGAGI (reference sequence). The V end lost 10 bases, the J end lost 5 bases, and 17 bases lay between the germline ends. CDR3 amino acids: CATIPAQGTEAFF. The CDR3 bases are TGTGCCACCATCCCAGCCCAGGGGACTGAAGCTTTCTTT.

The chain employs TRBV7-8 and TRBJ1-2; D not certain. Per the germline V gene, CDR1 is SGHVS and CDR2 is FQNEAQ. The CDR3 length is 14 residues. V lost 0 bases, J lost 8 bases, and 13 bases lay in between. DNA for the CDR3: TGTGCCAGCAGCTTAGCGCATGAGGGTAGAGGCTACACCTTC. Translating it yields CASSLAHEGRGYTF.

The CDR3 here is CASSREGPYGYTF. CDR3 sequence (DNA): TGTGCCAGCTCCCGGGAGGGGCCTTATGGCTACACCTTC. J is TRBJ1-2 and V is TRBV9; a possible D gene is TRBD1 (5 bases). CDR3 length: 13 residues. Germline CDR1 reads SGDLS; CDR2 reads YYNGEE. V was cut by 7 bases and J by 5 bases, with 15 bases left in between.

This chain links TRBV5-1 with TRBJ1-6, with D perhaps TRBD1 (5 bases). Germline CDR1 SGHRS, CDR2 YFSETQ. The CDR3 extends over 14 amino acids. V lost 4 bases to trimming and J lost 3 bases, with 8 bases between them. CDR3 loop: CASSKTDYNSPLHF. The CDR3 bases are TGCGCCAGCAGCAAGACAGACTATAATTCACCCCTCCACTTT.

This clone was detected only a few times. The chain couples TRBV30 to TRBJ1-4; TRBD1 is a possible D gene (5 bases). The CDR3 contains 14 residues. V gave up 2 bases and J gave up 5 bases, with 12 bases separating them. Germline CDR1 is GTSNPN and CDR2 is SVGIG (reference sequence). CDR3 sequence reads: CAWSSGGKNEKLFF. CDR3 sequence (DNA): TGTGCCTGGAGTAGTGGGGGGAAGAATGAAAAACTGTTTTTT.

The rearrangement uses TRBV9 and TRBJ1-2; 7 bases match TRBD1. The ends lost 2 bases at V and 1 base at J; junction bases unmatched: 11. Germline loops: CDR1 SGDLS, CDR2 YYNGEE. The CDR3 is made up of 17 amino acids. The CDR3 here is CASSVDRASELNYGYTF. DNA of the CDR3: TGTGCCAGCAGCGTCGACAGGGCGTCGGAGCTTAACTATGGCTACACCTTC.

The gene calls are TRBV5-1 and TRBJ2-3; 7 bases are a match to TRBD1. This CDR3 region has 13 residues. Germline lookup yields CDR1 SGHRS and CDR2 YFSETQ. J gave up 6 bases and V 4 bases, and 5 bases lay outside the gene matches. CDR3 amino acids: CASSADRSDTQYF. Written as DNA, the CDR3 is TGCGCCAGCAGCGCGGACAGGAGCGATACGCAGTATTTT.

The V call is TRBV30, the J call TRBJ1-1, with 9 positions matching TRBD1. This CDR3 is built from 17 residues. Unmatched junction bases numbered 20, after V lost 8 bases and J lost 4 bases. In germline, CDR1 is GTSNPN, CDR2 SVGIG (reference sequence). The CDR3 reads CAGGTGSFSRPSTEAFF. DNA of the CDR3: TGTGCCGGCGGGACAGGGTCCTTTTCTAGGCCTTCCACTGAAGCTTTCTTT. Based on the CDR3 plus reference TRBV30 and TRBJ1-1, the full variable domain is SQTIHQWPATLVQPVGSPLSLECTVEGTSNPNLYWYRQAAGRGLQLLFYSVGIGQISSEVPQNLSASRPQDRQFILSSKKLLLSDSGFYLCAGGTGSFSRPSTEAFFGQGTRLTVV.

The chain couples TRBV5-1 to TRBJ2-7; possible D gene TRBD1, 5 bases. Deletions cut 7 bases from V and 3 bases from J, with 17 bases between. CDR1 and CDR2 from the germline V gene are SGHRS and YFSETQ. The CDR3 has 14 amino acids. CDR3 protein: CASGKQESYYEQYF. CDR3 in DNA: TGCGCCAGCGGGAAACAGGAATCCTACTACGAGCAGTACTTC. The whole variable domain, remainder taken from reference TRBV5-1 and TRBJ2-7, is KAGVTQTPRYLIKTRGQQVTLSCSPISGHRSVSWYQQTPGQGLQFLFEYFSETQRNKGNFPGRFSGRQFSNSRSEMNVSTLELGDSALYLCASGKQESYYEQYFGPGTRLTVT.

The chain employs TRBV5-8 and TRBJ2-7; no definite D call. The V gene lost 0 bases and the J gene lost 6 bases, with 4 bases spanning the gap. The CDR3 extends over 11 amino acids. The germline V gene encodes CDR1 SGHTS and CDR2 YDEGEE. The CDR3 protein is CASSLVGEQYF. CDR3 bases: TGTGCCAGCAGCTTGGTAGGCGAGCAGTACTTC.